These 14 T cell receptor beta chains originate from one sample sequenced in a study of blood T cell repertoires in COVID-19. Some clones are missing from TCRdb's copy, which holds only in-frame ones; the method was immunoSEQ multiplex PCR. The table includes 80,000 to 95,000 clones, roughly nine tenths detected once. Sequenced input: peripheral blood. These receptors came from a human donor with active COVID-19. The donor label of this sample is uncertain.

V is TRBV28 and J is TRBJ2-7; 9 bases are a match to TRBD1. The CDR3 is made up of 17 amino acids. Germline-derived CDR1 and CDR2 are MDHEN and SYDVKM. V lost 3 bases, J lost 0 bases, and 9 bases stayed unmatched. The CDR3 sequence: CASSFPRTGDPSYEQYF. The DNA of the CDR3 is TGTGCCAGCAGTTTCCCCAGGACAGGGGACCCCTCCTACGAGCAGTACTTC.

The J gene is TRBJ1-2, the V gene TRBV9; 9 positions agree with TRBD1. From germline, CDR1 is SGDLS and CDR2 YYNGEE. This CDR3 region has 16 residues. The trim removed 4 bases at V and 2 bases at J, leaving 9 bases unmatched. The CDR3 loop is CASSRQGGRDNYGYTF. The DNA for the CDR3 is TGTGCCAGCAGCCGACAGGGGGGGAGGGACAACTATGGCTACACCTTC.

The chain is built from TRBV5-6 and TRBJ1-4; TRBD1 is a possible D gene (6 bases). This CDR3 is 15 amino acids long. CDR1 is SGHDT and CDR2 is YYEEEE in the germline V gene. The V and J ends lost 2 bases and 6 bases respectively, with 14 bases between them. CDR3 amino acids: CASSFPGQRDEKLFF. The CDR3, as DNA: TGTGCCAGCAGCTTCCCGGGACAAAGGGATGAAAAACTGTTTTTT.

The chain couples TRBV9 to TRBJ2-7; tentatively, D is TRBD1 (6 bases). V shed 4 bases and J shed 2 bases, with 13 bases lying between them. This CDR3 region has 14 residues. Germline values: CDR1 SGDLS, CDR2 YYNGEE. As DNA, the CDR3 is TGTGCCAGCAGCCCTCGGACAGTTGCCTACGAGCAGTACTTC. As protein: CASSPRTVAYEQYF.

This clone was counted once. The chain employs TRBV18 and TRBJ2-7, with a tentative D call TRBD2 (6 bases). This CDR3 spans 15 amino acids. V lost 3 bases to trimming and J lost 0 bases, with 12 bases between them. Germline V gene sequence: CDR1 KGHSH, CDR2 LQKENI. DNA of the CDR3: TGTGCCAGCTCACCTAACGGGGGTAGCTCCTACGAGCAGTACTTC. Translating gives CASSPNGGSSYEQYF.

Here the CDR3 DNA reads TGTGCCAGCAGCGTAGGAGGGCCCCCTAATGAAAAACTGTTTTTT. The encoded protein is CASSVGGPPNEKLFF. The chain couples TRBV9 to TRBJ1-4, with D unresolved. The CDR3 covers 15 residues. V was clipped by 0 bases and J by 3 bases, with 9 bases between them. Germline loops: CDR1 SGDLS, CDR2 YYNGEE.

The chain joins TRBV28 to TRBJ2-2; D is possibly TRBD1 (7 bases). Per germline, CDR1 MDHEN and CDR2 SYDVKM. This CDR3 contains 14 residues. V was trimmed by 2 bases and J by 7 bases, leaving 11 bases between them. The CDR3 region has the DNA TGTGCCAGCAGTTTAGCCAGGGGGGTCGGGGAGCTGTTTTTT. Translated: CASSLARGVGELFF.

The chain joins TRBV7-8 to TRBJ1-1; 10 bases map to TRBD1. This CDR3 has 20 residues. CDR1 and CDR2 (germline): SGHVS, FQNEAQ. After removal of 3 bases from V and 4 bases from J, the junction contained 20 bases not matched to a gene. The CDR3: CASSFPFRYQGQGRFTEAFF. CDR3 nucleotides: TGTGCCAGCAGCTTCCCCTTTCGGTACCAGGGACAGGGGAGGTTCACTGAAGCTTTCTTT.

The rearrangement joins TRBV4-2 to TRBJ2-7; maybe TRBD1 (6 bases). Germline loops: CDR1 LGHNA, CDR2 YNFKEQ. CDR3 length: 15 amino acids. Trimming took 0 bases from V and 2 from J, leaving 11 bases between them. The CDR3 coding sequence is TGTGCCAGCAGCCAAGATTTACAGGGAACCTACGAGCAGTACTTC. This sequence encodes CASSQDLQGTYEQYF.

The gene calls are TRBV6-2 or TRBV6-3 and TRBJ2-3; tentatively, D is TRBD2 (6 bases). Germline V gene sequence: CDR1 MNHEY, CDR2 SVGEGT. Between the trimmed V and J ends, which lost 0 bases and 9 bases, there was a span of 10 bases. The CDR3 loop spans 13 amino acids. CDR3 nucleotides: TGTGCCAGCAGTTACTCCGGGACTCCAACGCAGTATTTT. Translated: CASSYSGTPTQYF.

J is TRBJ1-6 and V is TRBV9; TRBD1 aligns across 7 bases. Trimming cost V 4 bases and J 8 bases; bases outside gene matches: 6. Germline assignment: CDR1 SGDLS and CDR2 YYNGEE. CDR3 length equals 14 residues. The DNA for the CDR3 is TGTGCCAGCAGCAAGAGGGGGCCTGATTCACCCCTCCACTTT. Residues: CASSKRGPDSPLHF.

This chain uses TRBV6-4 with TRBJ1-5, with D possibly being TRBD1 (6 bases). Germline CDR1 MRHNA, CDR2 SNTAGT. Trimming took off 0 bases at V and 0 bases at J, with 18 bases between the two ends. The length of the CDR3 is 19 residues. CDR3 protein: CASSDSGVRDTYSNQPQHF. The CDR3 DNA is TGTGCCAGCAGTGACTCGGGAGTAAGGGACACTTATAGCAATCAGCCCCAGCATTTT.

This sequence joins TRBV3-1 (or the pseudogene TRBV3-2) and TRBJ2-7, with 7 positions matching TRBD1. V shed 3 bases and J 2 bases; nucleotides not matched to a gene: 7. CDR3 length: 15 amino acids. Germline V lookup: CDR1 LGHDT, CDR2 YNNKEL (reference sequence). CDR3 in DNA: TGTGCCAGCAGCCATTTGGGAACAGGGGCCTACGAGCAGTACTTC. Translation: CASSHLGTGAYEQYF.

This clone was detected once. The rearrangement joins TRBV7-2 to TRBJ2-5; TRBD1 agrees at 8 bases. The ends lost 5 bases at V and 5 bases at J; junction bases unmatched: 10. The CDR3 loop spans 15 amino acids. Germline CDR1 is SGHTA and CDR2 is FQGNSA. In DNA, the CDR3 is TGTGCCAGCAGCGCGACAGGGGTCACAGGCGAGACCCAGTACTTC. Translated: CASSATGVTGETQYF.